A single sample gave rise to the 24 T cell receptor beta chains below, sequenced in a study of regulatory T cells in long-lasting Graves disease. Regarding time point: newly diagnosed GD, antithyroid drugs for less than 3 months. Following extraction of RNA from PBMCs, that RNA was used to make the TCR library. The authors built TCR beta libraries using iRepertoire HTBI primers and Arm-PCR of CDR3 regions. One entry per CDR3 protein results from TCRdb running MiXCR on the multiplex PCR reads. In the table there are hundreds of thousands of distinct CDR3 sequences, approximately 13% of which are singletons. This sample was shared with a second study, whose subject was T cells in Graves' hyperthyroidism and ophthalmopathy.

The material sequenced was peripheral blood mononuclear cells (PBMCs), taken at new diagnosis, from a patient treated with antithyroid drugs. The origin of the receptors is a man younger than 45 with Graves disease.

This clonotype has only one observation. The junction shows a germline mismatch at one end, possibly a read error. The chain links TRBV14 to TRBJ1-1; D not certain. Germline CDR1 SGHDN, CDR2 FVKESK. This CDR3 region has 11 residues. The CDR3: CASSMNSEAFF. The CDR3 DNA sequence: TGTGCCAGCAGCATGAACTCTGAAGCTTTCTTT.

This rearrangement joins TRBV12-3 or TRBV12-4 to TRBJ2-2; no clear D. The CDR3 is 12 residues long. Trimming removed 7 bases at V and 9 bases at J, with 12 bases between. CDR3 protein: CASTTLRRELFF. The DNA for the CDR3 is TGTGCCAGCACTACTTTAAGGAGGGAGCTGTTTTTT.

Note on this clonotype: A much larger clone lies a single base off, so this may be a read error. The chain combines TRBV12-3 or TRBV12-4 with TRBJ2-1; the D call may be TRBD1 or TRBD2 (6 bases each). This CDR3 has 14 residues. CDR3 amino acids: CASSLIAEGDTQCF. In DNA, the CDR3 is TGTGCCAGCAGTTTGATTGCGGAGGGGGATACGCAGTGTTTT.

A few counts support this clonotype. This rearrangement joins TRBV7-8 to TRBJ2-5; D is unclear. CDR1 and CDR2 (germline): SGHVS, FQNEAQ. This CDR3 has 14 amino acids. The ends were cut back, 2 bases at V and 5 bases at J, with 12 bases in the middle. CDR3 DNA sequence: TGTGCCAGCAGCTTACTCATAACCCGGGAGACCCAGTACTTC. Amino acid sequence: CASSLLITRETQYF.

Of note for this clonotype: Just one base apart from a much larger clone, this may be a read error. The chain combines TRBV7-9 with TRBJ2-3; D is possibly TRBD2 (6 bases). CDR3 length: 15 residues. Germline CDR1 reads SEHNR; CDR2 reads FQNEAQ (reference sequence). This chain's CDR3 is CASSLASGLTDTKYF. In DNA form, the CDR3 reads TGTGCCAGCAGCTTAGCTAGCGGCCTCACAGATACGAAGTATTTT.

Many counts were recorded for this clonotype. This chain uses TRBV6-6 with TRBJ1-3, with D hard to call. The CDR3 has 16 amino acids. Trimming pared 0 bases from V and 0 bases from J, leaving 9 bases between. CDR1 and CDR2 from the germline V gene are MNHNY and SVGAGI (reference sequence). CDR3 sequence reads: CASSYSLGPSGNTIYF. The CDR3 region has the DNA TGTGCCAGCAGTTACTCGTTGGGTCCCTCTGGAAACACCATATATTTT.

This clonotype was seen once. The chain links TRBV3-1 to TRBJ1-5, with TRBD1 matching 10 bases. This CDR3 has 19 residues. The junction had 9 bases not matched to a gene; V was cut back by 1 base and J by 0 bases. CDR1 and CDR2 (germline): LGHDT, YNNKEL (reference sequence). This CDR3 is CASSQGTGGLSYSNQPQHF. DNA of the CDR3: TGTGCCAGCAGCCAAGGGACAGGGGGGCTATCTTATAGCAATCAGCCCCAGCATTTT.

At least ten counts were recorded for this clonotype. V is TRBV12-3 or TRBV12-4 and J is TRBJ2-3; 7 bases fit TRBD2. This CDR3 spans 18 amino acids. After removal of 5 bases from V and 3 bases from J, the junction contained 17 bases not matched to a gene. The CDR3 reads CASSPNPTLAGGTDTQYF. In DNA, the CDR3 is TGTGCCAGCAGTCCCAACCCGACCTTAGCGGGCGGAACAGATACGCAGTATTTT.

This clonotype was counted at least ten times. This sequence joins TRBV28 and TRBJ1-4; TRBD1 matches 11 bases. Per germline, CDR1 MDHEN and CDR2 SYDVKM. The CDR3 has 13 amino acids. Unmatched junction bases numbered 4, after V lost 8 bases and J lost 8 bases. As DNA, the CDR3 is TGTGCCAGCCGGACAGGGGGCGAAGAAAAACTGTTTTTT. Protein: CASRTGGEEKLFF.

This clonotype has ten or more counts. The J gene is TRBJ2-7, the V gene TRBV28; D not certain. The CDR3 loop spans 11 amino acids. CDR1 and CDR2 from the germline V gene are MDHEN and SYDVKM. Trimming stripped 4 bases from V and 5 bases from J, with 6 bases between. The chain's CDR3 is CASSSPDEQYF. The CDR3 DNA reads as TGTGCCAGCAGTTCCCCGGACGAGCAGTACTTC. Filled out from reference TRBV28 and TRBJ2-7, the complete variable domain reads DVKVTQSSRYLVKRTGEKVFLECVQDMDHENMFWYRQDPGLGLRLIYFSYDVKMKEKGDIPEGYSVSREKKERFSLILESASTNQTSMYLCASSSPDEQYFGPGTRLTVT.

This clonotype was detected ten times or more. One end of the junction varies from germline; a read error may be responsible. The V and J genes are TRBV30 and TRBJ2-7; TRBD2 aligns across 9 bases. Germline assignment: CDR1 GTSNPN and CDR2 SVGIG (reference sequence). The CDR3 has 13 residues. The CDR3 DNA sequence: TGCGCCGGGCGGGGATTAGCGGGAGCCGAGCAGTACTTC. It encodes CAGRGLAGAEQYF.

With regard to this clonotype: A much larger clone lies one base from this, so it may be a read error. This chain joins TRBV6-2 or TRBV6-3 and TRBJ1-4; possibly TRBD1 for D (6 bases). CDR1 and CDR2 (germline): MNHEY, SVGEGT. The V end lost 5 bases, the J end lost 4 bases, and 17 bases lay between the germline ends. This CDR3 has 16 amino acids. In nucleotides, the CDR3 is TGTGCCAGCAGTGACGCTCGGGGGGCCCTTAATGAAAAACTGTTTTTT. Amino acid sequence: CASSDARGALNEKLFF.

The sample holds a few counts of this clonotype. This rearrangement joins TRBV5-1 to TRBJ2-2, with D possibly TRBD1 on 6 matching bases. V shed 1 base and J shed 5 bases, with 9 bases lying between them. Germline CDR1 is SGHRS and CDR2 is YFSETQ. CDR3 length equals 14 residues. DNA for the CDR3: TGCGCCAGCAGCTTGAGGGGGTGGACCGGGGAGCTGTTTTTT. Amino acids: CASSLRGWTGELFF.

This clonotype was detected a few times. The chain employs TRBV18 and TRBJ2-1; no reliable D call. Trimming took 3 bases from V and 0 from J, leaving 6 bases between them. The CDR3 consists of 14 residues. CDR1 and CDR2 from the germline V gene are KGHSH and LQKENI. The CDR3 bases are TGTGCCAGCTCACCCTACGGCTCCTACAATGAGCAGTTCTTC. Translated, it gives CASSPYGSYNEQFF.

This rearrangement joins TRBV7-6 to TRBJ1-2, with 7 positions matching TRBD1. The CDR3 is 12 residues long. Germline values: CDR1 SGHVS, CDR2 FNYEAQ. The V segment lost 7 bases and the J segment 6 bases; nucleotides outside the gene matches: 5. CDR3 loop: CASTRQGDGYTF. Written as DNA, the CDR3 is TGTGCCAGCACGAGACAGGGAGATGGCTACACCTTC.

This clonotype has only a few counts. This chain uses TRBV19 with TRBJ1-1; TRBD1 is a possible D gene (6 bases). The CDR3 is made up of 15 amino acids. The germline gives CDR1 LNHDA, CDR2 SQIVND (reference sequence). Trimming shortened V by 4 bases and J by 1 base, and 13 bases separated the two germline ends. CDR3 residues: CASSRRDTGNTEAFF. CDR3 in DNA: TGTGCCAGTAGTAGGCGGGACACCGGGAACACTGAAGCTTTCTTT.

This clonotype has more than one count but fewer than ten. The chain carries TRBV19 and TRBJ2-7, with D tentatively TRBD2 (5 bases). The CDR3 extends over 14 amino acids. The germline gives CDR1 LNHDA, CDR2 SQIVND (reference sequence). The V gene lost 3 bases and the J gene lost 2 bases, with 11 bases spanning the gap. The CDR3 DNA reads as TGTGCCAGTAGTATTGGGAGTTGGCCCTACGAGCAGTACTTC. Encoded protein: CASSIGSWPYEQYF.

About this clonotype: At one boundary the junction diverges from the germline segment, which might be a read error. The genes are TRBV7-6 and TRBJ1-1; 8 nucleotides line up with TRBD1. This CDR3 comprises 14 residues. Germline-derived CDR1 and CDR2 are SGHVS and FNYEAQ. DNA of the CDR3: TGTGCCAGCAGCCATGGACAGGGAAACACTGAAGCTTCCTTT. This encodes CASSHGQGNTEASF. The whole variable domain, remainder taken from reference TRBV7-6 and TRBJ1-1, is GAGVSQSPRYKVTKRGQDVALRCDPISGHVSLYWYRQALGQGPEFLTYFNYEAQQDKSGLPNDRFSAERPEGSISTLTIQRTEQRDSAMYRCASSHGQGNTEASFGQGTRLTVV.

This clonotype was detected many times. The V and J genes are TRBV7-9 and TRBJ2-1, with D uncertain. V lost 4 bases to trimming and J lost 6 bases, with 16 bases between them. Germline V gives CDR1 SEHNR, CDR2 FQNEAQ (reference sequence). The CDR3 is 15 amino acids. Here the CDR3 DNA reads TGTGCCAGCAGCTCCTTCAAGTACCAATCCAATGAGCAGTTCTTC. Amino acids: CASSSFKYQSNEQFF. Filled out from reference TRBV7-9 and TRBJ2-1, the complete variable domain reads DTGVSQNPRHKITKRGQNVTFRCDPISEHNRLYWYRQTLGQGPEFLTYFQNEAQLEKSRLLSDRFSAERPKGSFSTLEIQRTEQGDSAMYLCASSSFKYQSNEQFFGPGTRLTVL.

This clonotype was seen many times. Sequence at one end of the junction differs from germline and may be a read error. V and J are TRBV5-1 and TRBJ2-1, with 7 bases fitting TRBD2. This CDR3 spans 16 amino acids. CDR1 and CDR2 (germline): SGHRS, YFSETQ. CDR3 sequence: CASTERGGGPYNEQFF. The CDR3 DNA sequence: TGCGCCAGCACGGAGCGCGGGGGAGGGCCCTATAATGAGCAGTTCTTC.

In this sample, this clonotype turned up a few times. The chain employs TRBV12-5 and TRBJ2-7; D is possibly TRBD2 (5 bases). Germline V gene sequence: CDR1 LGHNT, CDR2 FRNRAP. The CDR3 loop spans 12 amino acids. Trimming took 3 bases from V and 4 from J, leaving 7 bases between them. The chain's CDR3 is CASGLGLYEQYF. CDR3 coding DNA: TGTGCTAGTGGTTTAGGACTTTACGAGCAGTACTTC.

This clonotype occurred many times. The V gene is TRBV2, the J gene TRBJ2-1; D uncertain. V gave up 6 bases and J gave up 7 bases, with 7 bases separating them. This CDR3 contains 11 residues. Germline V gene lookup returns CDR1 SNHLY and CDR2 FYNNEI. The CDR3 coding sequence is TGTGCCAGCAGCTTACTTAATGAGCAGTTCTTC. Translating it yields CASSLLNEQFF.

In its sample, this clonotype was seen many times. The rearrangement links TRBV6-9 to TRBJ2-5, with a tentative D call TRBD2 (6 bases). The CDR3 totals 15 residues. From germline, CDR1 is MNHGY and CDR2 SVAAGI. V was trimmed by 3 bases and J by 2 bases, leaving 13 bases between them. The CDR3 is CASSYRGGSQETQYF. Here the CDR3 DNA reads TGTGCCAGCAGTTACCGGGGAGGCTCACAAGAGACCCAGTACTTC.

On this clonotype: A much larger clone differs from this one at a single base, so this may be a read error. This CDR3 fails to terminate in the conserved phenylalanine or tryptophan, so it likely reflects a read error. This sequence joins TRBV28 and TRBJ1-4, with D possibly being TRBD1 (6 bases). The CDR3 loop spans 15 amino acids. Trimming left V 3 bases short and J 7 bases short, with 15 bases between. CDR1 and CDR2 (germline): MDHEN, SYDVKM. The CDR3 sequence is CASSFEGQGLEKLFS. The CDR3 DNA is TGTGCCAGCAGTTTTGAGGGACAAGGCCTTGAAAAACTGTTTTCT.